Sequencing of this TCR beta chain was carried out in a study of T cells in localized non-small cell lung cancer (dated by TCRdb to about 2020). Broadly, across the study: The study examined T cell repertoires in a few hundred patients with early-stage NSCLC and compared tumors with uninvolved tumor-adjacent lungs. Of the NSCLC patients, over 120 were male and approximately 99 were female, and the mean age was approximately 66 years. All 250 or so NSCLC patients in the cohort were treatment-naive and had localized lung tumors that were resected. General conclusions and limits of the study: A median of around 62 of the top 100 tumor clones turned up in the paired uninvolved adjacent lung, and 25 to 35 of those clones also ranked among the top 100 of that same adjacent lung. The highest T cell clonality was observed in uninvolved tumor-adjacent lung, where clonality exceeded that of tumor, suggesting that antigenic responses were more focused in uninvolved tumor-adjacent lung. Multi-region tumor sequencing was not performed, so intratumor heterogeneity could not be excluded. Since the design was exploratory, TCR variables were selected using unadjusted p-values with no false-discovery rate correction. Longer overall survival was associated with higher blood T cell density, whereas shorter survival was associated with higher adjacent-lung clonality.

At diagnosis, peripheral blood, uninvolved tumor-adjacent lung and tumor were collected and stored as a combination of fresh-frozen and FFPE material. For TCR repertoire profiling, blood samples were analyzed as peripheral blood mononuclear cells. The immunoSEQ Assay was used to sequence TCR beta CDR3 regions from DNA. In the source study's methods: To compute T cell density, TCR beta template counts were normalized to usable DNA, which was estimated by amplifying housekeeping genes. The preseqR package was used to estimate richness by extrapolating to 400,000 templates for PBMC samples and to 120,000 templates for tissue samples. Clonality was defined by subtracting Pielou's evenness from one. To identify tissue-enriched TCRs, differential abundance testing was run on productive amino-acid clonotypes with a minimum total count of 5 and an alpha of 0.1. Repertoire overlap between compartments was quantified with the Jaccard Index and Morisita Overlap Index. TCR beta CDR3s were clustered by GLIPH together with public tetramer-defined viral CDR3s, and at least three viral sequences plus V-gene enrichment were required for viral motifs. TCRdb holds this immuneACCESS table with in-frame rearrangements only. Some clones are missing; in checked studies, unresolved V genes explain under half, and the rest has no known cause. The V and J calls and clone size come from that table; D and trimming were worked out from the DNA. The sample data list 20,000 to 30,000 clones, and 92% of these were observed just once. Of the sample, 13% to 15% is held by the ten largest clones.

About this clone: Its antigen is currently not known. Base qualities are not provided; no much larger clone lies one nucleotide away.

V sheds 4 bases and J sheds 5 bases, leaving 24 bases between their ends. Based on the germline V gene, the CDR1 and CDR2 sequences are SGHRS and YFSETQ. Including the terminal cysteine and phenylalanine, the CDR3 comprises 18 residues. The DNA shown is the 54-base CDR3, in frame from base 1. This chain is built from TRBV5-1 and TRBJ1-4; confidence is insufficient to name the D gene. This TCR was recovered from a man aged 35-69 years with stage III squamous cell lung carcinoma. The source was peripheral blood, collected before any cancer treatment. The CDR3 region has the sequence CASSGEGGVRAPNEKLFF. The DNA sequence reads TGCGCCAGCAGCGGGGAAGGTGGGGTTAGGGCACCAAATGAAAAACTGTTTTTT.